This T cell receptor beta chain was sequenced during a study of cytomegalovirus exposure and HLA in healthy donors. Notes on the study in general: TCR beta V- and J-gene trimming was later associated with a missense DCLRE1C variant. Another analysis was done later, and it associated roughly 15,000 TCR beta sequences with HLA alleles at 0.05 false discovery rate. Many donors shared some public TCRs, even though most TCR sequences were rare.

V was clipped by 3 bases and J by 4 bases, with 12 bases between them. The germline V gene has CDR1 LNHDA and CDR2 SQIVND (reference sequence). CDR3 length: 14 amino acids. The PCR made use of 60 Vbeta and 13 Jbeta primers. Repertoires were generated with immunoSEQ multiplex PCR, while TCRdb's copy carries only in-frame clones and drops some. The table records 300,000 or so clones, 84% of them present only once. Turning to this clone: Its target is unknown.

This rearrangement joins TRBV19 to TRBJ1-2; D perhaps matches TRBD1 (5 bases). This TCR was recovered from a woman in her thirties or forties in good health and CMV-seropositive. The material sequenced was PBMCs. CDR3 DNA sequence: TGTGCCAGTAGTATCGGGGGAAAGCCCTATGGCTACACCTTC. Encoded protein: CASSIGGKPYGYTF.